Detailed here is one T cell receptor beta chain. Its antigen is still unknown. Base qualities were left out, and no much larger clone turns up one base away. The entry originates in a study of T cell responses to AZD1222 COVID-19 vaccine (dated by TCRdb to 2020 to 2022). Background on the whole study: A total of 233 trial participants underwent TCR sequencing, of whom some 210 received two doses of AZD1222 and approximately 25 received two doses of the MenACWY control vaccine. Enrollment into the trials was organized by age into subgroups of 18-55, 56-69 and 70-plus years, and those subgroups contained roughly 150, 30 and 60 TCR-sequenced participants, respectively.

Reading the label with the study, this specimen's time point is: about 28 days (+/-7) after the second vaccine dose. Because spike-specific TCR depth and breadth did not differ between the two schedules, AZD1222 recipients who got a second dose at roughly 4 weeks were pooled with those who got a second dose at roughly 12 weeks. The vaccinee samples were drawn from two UK trials, COV001 and COV002, one of which was a single-blind randomized controlled phase 2/3 trial testing AZD1222 (ChAdOx1 nCoV-19) in healthy adults. Trial participant PBMC samples were collected at day 0 and day 28 after the second dose for TCRbeta chain sequencing. Relative to germline, V is missing 2 bases and J is missing 4 bases, with 3 bases of the junction outside any gene match. From a lookup of the germline V gene, CDR1 and CDR2 are MDHEN and SYDVKM. The CDR3 has 14 amino acids, counting the end cysteine and phenylalanine. Solely the CDR3 DNA is kept, with 42 bases framed from the first base.

The CDR3 regions of human TCRbeta chains were analyzed by immunosequencing. The paper's processing steps were these. Repertoire TCRs were checked for matches against a reference library of SARS-CoV-2-specific TCRs that had been generated using the MIRA antigen-specificity platform. Breadth was defined as the fraction of unique TCRs that were SARS-CoV-2-associated, and depth was defined as the fraction of total T cells that were SARS-CoV-2-associated. Using the MIRA data, every spike-specific TCR was mapped to the spike region that the TCR reacted to and assigned to either a CD4 or a CD8 class. Log10-transformed breadth and depth values were compared by one-way ANOVA with Sidak's multiple comparisons tests. What TCRdb holds here is the immuneACCESS table cut down to in-frame rearrangements. Part of the clones is not present; checked against another copy, under half of the missing clones reflect an unresolved V gene, and the others are unexplained. V and J calls plus clone size are reproduced from that table; the DNA served to infer D and trimming. This sample lists about 120,000 clones; 85% to 90% were detected once. Of the sample, about 3% falls within the top ten clones.

Results and caveats for the whole study, not just this receptor: CD4 TCRs associated with the vaccine covered the entire spike protein, and the dominant responses were in regions 160-218 and 743-854. Because no samples from the day 14 peak response were available, repertoires could be characterized only after the peak T cell response. Epitopes outside the regions mutated in the B.1.351 and B.1.1.7 variants were reportedly recognized by nearly half of the unique spike-specific TCRs. The 56-69-year group was small, and its depth increase did not reach significance, likely because of low power. Conclusions about previously exposed vaccinees were limited because only a handful of AZD1222 recipients were SARS-CoV-2 seropositive at baseline. Most participants were white British and females outnumbered males, and the authors suggested that clonal diversity may have been underestimated. After two AZD1222 doses, spike-specific TCR breadth and depth were significantly higher than at day 0 and than in MenACWY recipients.

The sample was peripheral blood, taken 28 days after the second AZD1222 dose. Rearrangement joined TRBV28 to TRBJ1-2; 8 central nucleotides agree with TRBD1. This sequence originates from an adult who received the AZD1222 COVID-19 vaccine. The CDR3 here reads CASSLTGGPYGYTF. In nucleotides, the sequence is TGTGCCAGCAGTTTAACAGGGGGGCCCTATGGCTACACCTTC.